A single sample gave rise to the 6 T cell receptor beta chains below, sequenced in a study of blood T cell repertoires in COVID-19 (dated by TCRdb to the early 2020s). Library prep was done by the immunoSEQ multiplex PCR assay. The clones in this table, taken by TCRdb from immuneACCESS, are in-frame only. Not every clone is retained; where verified, under half of the shortfall comes from an unresolved V gene, and the cause of the rest is unknown. In this sample the table shows under 200,000 clones, roughly 70% of which occur a single time. Of the sample, 3% is held by the ten largest clones. The sequenced material came from peripheral blood. These receptors were obtained from a woman of 80 years or more with acute or convalescent COVID-19.

This clone was seen ten or more times. V usage is TRBV6-5 and J usage is TRBJ1-2; 8 nucleotides line up with TRBD1. The CDR3 is 15 residues long. CDR1 MNHEY and CDR2 SVGAGI come from the germline V gene. J was trimmed by 5 bases and V by 8 bases; bases with no gene match: 13. DNA for the CDR3: TGTGCCAGCTGGGTGTTCCAGGGGGCTGGTTATGGCTACACCTTC. This encodes CASWVFQGAGYGYTF.

In its sample, this clone was seen a few times. This chain joins TRBV27 and TRBJ1-2, with 7 nucleotides matching TRBD1. Per germline, CDR1 MNHEY and CDR2 SMNVEV (reference sequence). Germline trimming cut 5 bases from V and 4 bases from J; bases unmatched to any gene: 10. The CDR3 totals 15 residues. CDR3 coding DNA: TGTGCCAGCAGTCTCCGGGGCAGGGGGACCTATGGCTACACCTTC. It codes for CASSLRGRGTYGYTF.

This sequence joins TRBV19 and TRBJ2-3; 8 bases are a match to TRBD1. The CDR3 is 17 amino acids. Trimming cost V 1 base and J 2 bases; bases outside gene matches: 8. CDR1 is LNHDA, CDR2 SQIVND, per germline (reference sequence). Here the CDR3 reads CASSIVGQAIFTDTQYF. As DNA, the CDR3 is TGTGCCAGTAGTATAGTGGGACAGGCCATTTTCACAGATACGCAGTATTTT. Full variable domain (missing parts from reference TRBV19 and TRBJ2-3): DGGITQSPKYLFRKEGQNVTLSCEQNLNHDAMYWYRQDPGQGLRLIYYSQIVNDFQKGDIAEGYSVSREKKESFPLTVTSAQKNPTAFYLCASSIVGQAIFTDTQYFGPGTRLTVL.

The sample holds one count of this clone. The V gene is TRBV4-3, the J gene TRBJ1-5; the D is unclear. Trimming removed 0 bases at V and 6 bases at J, with 6 bases between. The CDR3 has 13 amino acids. Per the germline V gene, CDR1 is LGHNA and CDR2 is YSLEER. The CDR3 loop is CASSQDYGQPQHF. DNA of the CDR3: TGCGCCAGCAGCCAAGATTACGGTCAGCCCCAGCATTTT.

This chain uses TRBV7-3 with TRBJ1-4; 7 positions match TRBD1. CDR1 SGHTA and CDR2 FQGTGA come from the germline V gene. CDR3 length: 15 residues. V lost 4 bases to trimming and J lost 4 bases; unmatched junction nucleotides: 6. CDR3 sequence reads: CASSSTGPINEKLFF. CDR3 in DNA: TGTGCCAGCAGCTCGACAGGGCCGATTAATGAAAAACTGTTTTTT.

This clone was seen many times. The J gene is TRBJ2-7, the V gene TRBV7-9; 8 positions agree with TRBD2. V lost 6 bases to trimming and J lost 5 bases; unmatched junction nucleotides: 6. Germline lookup yields CDR1 SEHNR and CDR2 FQNEAQ (reference sequence). The CDR3 contains 13 residues. The CDR3 protein is CASSWREAHEQYF. In nucleotides, the CDR3 is TGTGCCAGCAGTTGGCGGGAGGCTCACGAGCAGTACTTC.